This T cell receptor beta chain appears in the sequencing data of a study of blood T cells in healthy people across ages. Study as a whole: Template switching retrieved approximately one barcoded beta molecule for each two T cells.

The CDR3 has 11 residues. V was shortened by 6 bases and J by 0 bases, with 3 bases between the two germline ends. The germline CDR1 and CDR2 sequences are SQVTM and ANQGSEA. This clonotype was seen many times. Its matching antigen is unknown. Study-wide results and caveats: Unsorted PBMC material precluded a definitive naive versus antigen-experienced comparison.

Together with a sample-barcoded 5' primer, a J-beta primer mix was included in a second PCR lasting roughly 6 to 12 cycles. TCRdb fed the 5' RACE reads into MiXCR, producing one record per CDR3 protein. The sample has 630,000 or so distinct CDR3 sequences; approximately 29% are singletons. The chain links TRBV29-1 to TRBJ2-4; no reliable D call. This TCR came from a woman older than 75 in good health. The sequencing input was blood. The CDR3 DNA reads TGCAGCGTACTAGCCAAAAACATTCAGTACTTC. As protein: CSVLAKNIQYF.